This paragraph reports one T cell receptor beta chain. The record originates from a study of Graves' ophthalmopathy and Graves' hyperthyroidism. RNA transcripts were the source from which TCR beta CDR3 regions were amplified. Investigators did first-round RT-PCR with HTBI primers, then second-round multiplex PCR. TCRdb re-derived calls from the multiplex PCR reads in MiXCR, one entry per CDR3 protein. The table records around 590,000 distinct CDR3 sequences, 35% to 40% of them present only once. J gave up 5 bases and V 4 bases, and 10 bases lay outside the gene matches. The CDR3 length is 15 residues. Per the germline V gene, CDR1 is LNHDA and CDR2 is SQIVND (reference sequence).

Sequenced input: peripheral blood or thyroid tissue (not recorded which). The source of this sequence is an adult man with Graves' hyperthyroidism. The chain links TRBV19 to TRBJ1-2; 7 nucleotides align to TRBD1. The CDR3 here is CASSNFRDRAYGYTF. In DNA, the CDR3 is TGTGCCAGTAGTAATTTCCGGGACAGAGCGTATGGCTACACCTTC.